This T cell receptor beta chain was found in a study of Ad26.COV2.S vaccination and SARS-CoV-2 variants. Regarding treatment: some 19 received Ad26.COV2.S at low or high dose, single or two shots; about five received placebo; per-sample allocation not given. Samples analyzed were those drawn on day 63 after the first vaccine or placebo injection. Donation was by an adult aged 18-55 years who was in Boston. Vaccination used an Ad26 vector expressing Wuhan-strain SARS-CoV-2 spike. General study results and limits: Placebo recipients showed lower spike-specific TCR breadth than vaccinees.

The CDR3 is 12 residues long. CDR1 SQVTM and CDR2 ANQGSEA come from the germline V gene. V lost 4 bases to trimming and J lost 7 bases; unmatched junction nucleotides: 4. Points on this clone: What it recognizes is unknown.

The protocol was immunoSEQ multiplex PCR, while the TCRdb copy is restricted to in-frame clones and leaves out a portion. The sample holds about 480,000 clones, around 90% seen once. This TCR was recovered from a person aged 18 to 59 who received the Ad26.COV2.S COVID-19 vaccine or a placebo. The chain uses TRBV29-1 and TRBJ2-1, with 7 bases that match TRBD1. The sample here was peripheral blood, taken in a trial of Ad26.COV2.S vaccine versus placebo. CDR3 in amino acids: CSVVQGVNEQFF. CDR3 in DNA: TGCAGCGTTGTTCAGGGGGTAAATGAGCAGTTCTTC.